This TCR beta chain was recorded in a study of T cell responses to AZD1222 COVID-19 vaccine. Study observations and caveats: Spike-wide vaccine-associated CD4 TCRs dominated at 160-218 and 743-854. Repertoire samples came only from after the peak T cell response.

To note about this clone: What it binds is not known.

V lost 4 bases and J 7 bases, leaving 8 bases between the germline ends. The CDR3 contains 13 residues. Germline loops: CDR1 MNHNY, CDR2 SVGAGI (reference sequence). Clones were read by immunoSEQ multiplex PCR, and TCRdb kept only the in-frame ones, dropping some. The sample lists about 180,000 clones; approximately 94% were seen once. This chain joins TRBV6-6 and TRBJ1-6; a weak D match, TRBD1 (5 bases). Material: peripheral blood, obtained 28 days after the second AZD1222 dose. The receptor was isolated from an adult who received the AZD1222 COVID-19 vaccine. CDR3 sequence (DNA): TGTGCCAGCAGTTTCGAGGGGAATTCACCCCTCCACTTT. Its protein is CASSFEGNSPLHF.